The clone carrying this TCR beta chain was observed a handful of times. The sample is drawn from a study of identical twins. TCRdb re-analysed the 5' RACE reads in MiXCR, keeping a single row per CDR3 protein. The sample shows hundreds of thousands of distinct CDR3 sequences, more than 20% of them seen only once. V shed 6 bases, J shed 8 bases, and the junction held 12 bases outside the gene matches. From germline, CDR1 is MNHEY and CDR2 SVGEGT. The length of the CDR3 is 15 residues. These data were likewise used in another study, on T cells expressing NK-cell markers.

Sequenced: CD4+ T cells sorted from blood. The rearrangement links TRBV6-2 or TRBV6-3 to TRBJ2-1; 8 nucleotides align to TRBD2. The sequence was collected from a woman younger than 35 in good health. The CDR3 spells CASSPYSGNYYEQFF. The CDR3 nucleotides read TGTGCCAGCAGCCCCTATAGCGGGAACTATTATGAGCAGTTCTTC.